This T cell receptor (beta chain) was identified in a study of blood T cell repertoires in COVID-19. Study-wide context: Some COVID-19 samples were acute and others convalescent; all came from the United States, Italy and Spain.

The trim removed 3 bases at V and 6 bases at J, leaving 9 bases unmatched. This CDR3 is 15 amino acids long. Per germline, CDR1 DFQATT and CDR2 SNEGSKA (reference sequence). The method was immunoSEQ multiplex PCR; TCRdb's version includes in-frame clones alone and lacks a portion of them. The data contain more than 85,000 clones, about four fifths of them singletons. The specimen sequenced was peripheral blood. This receptor was taken from a man at least 80 years old with acute or convalescent COVID-19. This chain joins TRBV20-1 and TRBJ2-1; 9 nucleotides match TRBD2. The CDR3 sequence is CSASNSGLATNEQFF. The CDR3 bases are TGCAGTGCTAGTAATTCGGGACTAGCTACCAATGAGCAGTTCTTC.